The 4 T cell receptor beta chains listed next were all sequenced from one sample in a study of response to subunit inactivated influenza vaccine. TCRdb re-called the RT-PCR reads through MiXCR, storing one row per CDR3 protein. The table lists around 580,000 distinct CDR3 sequences, roughly 10% of them singletons. The specimen comprised PBMCs from blood, sampled on the day of vaccination. The origin of the receptors is a man in his fifties or sixties who received an inactivated influenza vaccine.

This clonotype was counted a few times. This chain joins TRBV2 and TRBJ2-7; no clear D. This CDR3 is built from 14 residues. Trimming removed 3 bases from V and 0 bases from J, with 9 bases in between. The germline CDR1 and CDR2 sequences are SNHLY and FYNNEI. CDR3 sequence: CASSDKGFSYEQYF. CDR3 bases: TGTGCCAGCAGTGATAAGGGATTCTCCTACGAGCAGTACTTC.

This clonotype was detected a few times. V and J are TRBV20-1 and TRBJ2-1; the match to TRBD2 covers 13 bases. The CDR3 is 15 residues long. J lost 10 bases, V lost 0 bases, and 6 bases had no gene match. Germline assignment: CDR1 DFQATT and CDR2 SNEGSKA (reference sequence). The CDR3 loop is CSARDRRLAGGEQFF. The CDR3 coding sequence is TGCAGTGCTAGAGATCGCAGACTAGCGGGAGGAGAGCAGTTCTTC.

This chain links TRBV7-2 with TRBJ1-1; the D is unclear. V was clipped by 1 base and J by 0 bases, with 9 bases between them. Germline V gene sequence: CDR1 SGHTA, CDR2 FQGNSA. The CDR3 extends over 15 amino acids. The CDR3 coding sequence is TGTGCCAGCAGCTTAGGGGTACACTTGAACACTGAAGCTTTCTTT. The encoded protein is CASSLGVHLNTEAFF. Using reference TRBV7-2 and TRBJ1-1 for the parts outside the CDR3, the full variable domain is GAGVSQSPSNKVTEKGKDVELRCDPISGHTALYWYRQSLGQGLEFLIYFQGNSAPDKSGLPSDRFSAERTGGSVSTLTIQRTQQEDSAVYLCASSLGVHLNTEAFFGQGTRLTVV.

In DNA form, the CDR3 reads TGCGCCAGCAGCTCGACAGGTAACTCTGGGGCCAACGTCCTGACTTTC. This codes for CASSSTGNSGANVLTF. The chain employs TRBV5-1 and TRBJ2-6; TRBD1 is a possible D gene (6 bases). The CDR3 is made up of 16 amino acids. Trimming removed 3 bases from V and 0 bases from J, with 10 bases in between. From germline, CDR1 is SGHRS and CDR2 YFSETQ.